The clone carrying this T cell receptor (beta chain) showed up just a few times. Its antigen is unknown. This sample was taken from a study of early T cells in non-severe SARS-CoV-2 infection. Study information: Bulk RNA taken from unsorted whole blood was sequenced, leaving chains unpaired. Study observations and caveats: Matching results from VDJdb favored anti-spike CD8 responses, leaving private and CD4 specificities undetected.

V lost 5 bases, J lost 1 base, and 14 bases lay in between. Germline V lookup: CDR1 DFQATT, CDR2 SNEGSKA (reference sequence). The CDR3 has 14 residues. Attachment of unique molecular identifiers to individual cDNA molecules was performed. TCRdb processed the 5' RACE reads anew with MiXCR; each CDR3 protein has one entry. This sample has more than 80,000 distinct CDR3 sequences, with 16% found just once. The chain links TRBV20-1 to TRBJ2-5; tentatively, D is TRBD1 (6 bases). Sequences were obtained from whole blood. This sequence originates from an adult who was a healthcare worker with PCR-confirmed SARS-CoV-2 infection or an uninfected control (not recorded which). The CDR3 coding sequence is TGCAGTGCTCGGGGAACAGGGACCCAAGAGACCCAGTACTTC. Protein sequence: CSARGTGTQETQYF.